The 27 T cell receptor beta chains in this list originate from one sample, sequenced in a study of response to subunit inactivated influenza vaccine. TCRdb redid the calling of the RT-PCR reads with MiXCR, one entry per CDR3 protein. The repertoire consists of around 520,000 distinct CDR3 sequences, with approximately 12% occurring once and the leading ten covering around 9.6%. This material consisted of PBMCs from blood, taken on the day of vaccination. The source of these receptors is a man aged 50-59 years who received an inactivated influenza vaccine.

V and J are TRBV5-1 and TRBJ1-1; 9 nucleotides agree with TRBD1. V was pared by 4 bases and J by 0 bases, with 7 bases of the junction left unmatched. In germline, CDR1 is SGHRS, CDR2 YFSETQ. The CDR3 contains 16 residues. CDR3 sequence (DNA): TGCGCCAGCAGCCCGGACAGGGGCAAAATGAACACTGAAGCTTTCTTT. Translated: CASSPDRGKMNTEAFF.

The sample holds a few counts of this clonotype. The rearrangement uses TRBV11-3 and TRBJ2-3; D uncertain. The length of the CDR3 is 14 residues. Germline V gene lookup returns CDR1 SGHNT and CDR2 YENEEA. V dropped 4 bases and J dropped 1 base, with 9 bases sitting between them. The CDR3 loop reads CASSSLGRTDTQYF. CDR3 sequence (DNA): TGTGCCAGCAGCTCCCTAGGCCGCACAGATACGCAGTATTTT. The entire variable domain, with the rest obtained from reference TRBV11-3 and TRBJ2-3, is as follows: EAGVVQSPRYKIIEKKQPVAFWCNPISGHNTLYWYLQNLGQGPELLIRYENEEAVDDSQLPKDRFSAERLKGVDSTLKIQPAELGDSAVYLCASSSLGRTDTQYFGPGTRLTVL.

This clonotype has a handful of counts. This chain connects TRBV5-1 to TRBJ1-6, with unresolved D. Germline V lookup: CDR1 SGHRS, CDR2 YFSETQ. V lost 1 base, J lost 0 bases, and 5 bases lay in between. This CDR3 contains 15 residues. The CDR3 DNA sequence: TGCGCCAGCAGCTTGAGCAGCTCCTATAATTCACCCCTCCACTTT. Encoded protein: CASSLSSSYNSPLHF.

The sample holds a few counts of this clonotype. CDR3 sequence: CASSAGTGLDTEAFF. The DNA for the CDR3 is TGTGCCAGCAGCGCTGGGACAGGGTTGGACACTGAAGCTTTCTTT. The chain is built from TRBV9 and TRBJ1-1, with 9 bases identical to TRBD1. CDR1 is SGDLS and CDR2 is YYNGEE in the germline V gene. The trim removed 3 bases at V and 3 bases at J, leaving 6 bases unmatched. CDR3 length: 15 amino acids.

The chain recombines TRBV6-1 with TRBJ2-5; D uncertain. Trimming shortened V by 6 bases and J by 4 bases, and 15 bases separated the two germline ends. The CDR3 sequence is 14 residues long. From germline, CDR1 is MNHNS and CDR2 SASEGT. This chain's CDR3 is CASRFRPDRETQYF. CDR3 sequence (DNA): TGTGCCAGCAGATTCCGCCCGGACCGAGAGACCCAGTACTTC.

This clonotype was detected a few times. V and J are TRBV7-2 and TRBJ2-7; the D is unclear. CDR1 SGHTA and CDR2 FQGNSA come from the germline V gene. CDR3 size: 13 residues. Trimming pared 2 bases from V and 3 bases from J, leaving 8 bases between. CDR3 nucleotides: TGTGCCAGCAGCTTACCCTCCTACTACGAGCAGTACTTC. Translated: CASSLPSYYEQYF.

The chain employs TRBV7-9 and TRBJ2-5; the match to TRBD2 covers 7 bases. Germline lookup yields CDR1 SEHNR and CDR2 FQNEAQ (reference sequence). The J segment lost 3 bases and the V segment lost 8 bases, leaving 6 bases of the junction unmatched. The CDR3 totals 13 residues. The DNA of the CDR3 is TGTGCCAGCCTGCCGAGCGGGAAAGAGACCCAGTACTTC. Protein product: CASLPSGKETQYF.

The chain recombines TRBV7-2 with TRBJ2-1; the match to TRBD2 covers 7 bases. The ends lost 3 bases at V and 4 bases at J; junction bases unmatched: 3. The CDR3 totals 14 residues. Germline CDR1 is SGHTA and CDR2 is FQGNSA. The CDR3 loop is CASSFASGYNEQFF. The DNA for the CDR3 is TGTGCCAGCAGCTTTGCTAGCGGATACAATGAGCAGTTCTTC.

This clonotype has ten or more counts. The chain carries TRBV5-1 and TRBJ2-3, with 11 positions matching TRBD2. Trimming at V came to 0 bases and at J to 0 bases, leaving 0 bases not matched to a gene. CDR1 is SGHRS, CDR2 YFSETQ, per germline. CDR3 length: 16 amino acids. CDR3 protein: CASSLGLAGSTDTQYF. Written as DNA, the CDR3 is TGCGCCAGCAGCTTGGGACTAGCGGGGAGCACAGATACGCAGTATTTT.

This clonotype was found a few times. The V and J genes are TRBV6-2 or TRBV6-3 and TRBJ2-5; D might be TRBD2 (6 bases). The CDR3 sequence is 17 residues long. The germline V gene encodes CDR1 MNHEY and CDR2 SVGEGT. The germline V and J ends were trimmed by 2 bases and 2 bases, with 18 bases remaining between them. CDR3 region: CASSYGRRAGFQETQYF. In DNA, the CDR3 is TGTGCCAGCAGTTACGGTCGGCGGGCGGGATTTCAAGAGACCCAGTACTTC.

This clonotype was seen ten or more times. The chain recombines TRBV5-6 with TRBJ2-1; the D gene is possibly TRBD2 (6 bases). Trimming pared 3 bases from V and 16 bases from J, leaving 17 bases between. CDR1 and CDR2 from the germline V gene are SGHDT and YYEEEE. There are 12 residues in the CDR3. Written as DNA, the CDR3 is TGTGCCAGCAGCTCTTGGGACTCGGGGTTTTTCTTC. It specifies CASSSWDSGFFF. The full variable domain, rest sourced from reference TRBV5-6 and TRBJ2-1, is DAGVTQSPTHLIKTRGQQVTLRCSPKSGHDTVSWYQQALGQGPQFIFQYYEEEERQRGNFPDRFSGHQFPNYSSELNVNALLLGDSALYLCASSSWDSGFFFGPGTRLTVL.

This clonotype was picked up a small number of times. The V call is TRBV29-1, the J call TRBJ1-2; possible D gene TRBD1, 5 bases. Germline values: CDR1 SQVTM, CDR2 ANQGSEA. Trimming removed 4 bases at V and 1 base at J, with 16 bases between. This CDR3 has 15 residues. Here the CDR3 reads CSVGLLAGNNYGYTF. In nucleotides, the CDR3 is TGCAGCGTTGGACTCTTGGCAGGGAATAACTATGGCTACACCTTC. Filled out from reference TRBV29-1 and TRBJ1-2, the complete variable domain reads SAVISQKPSRDICQRGTSLTIQCQVDSQVTMMFWYRQQPGQSLTLIATANQGSEATYESGFVIDKFPISRPNLTFSTLTVSNMSPEDSSIYLCSVGLLAGNNYGYTFGSGTRLTVV.

This clonotype has more than one count but fewer than ten. This sequence joins TRBV5-6 and TRBJ2-2; tentatively, D is TRBD2 (6 bases). This CDR3 has 18 residues. CDR1 and CDR2 from the germline V gene are SGHDT and YYEEEE. The ends were cut back, 3 bases at V and 3 bases at J, with 21 bases in the middle. CDR3 sequence (DNA): TGTGCCAGCAGCTCACCCGCCTGGGGGGTTAGTCACACCGGGGAGCTGTTTTTT. Encoded protein: CASSSPAWGVSHTGELFF.

The chain joins TRBV27 to TRBJ2-7; D is perhaps TRBD1 (6 bases). The germline V gene encodes CDR1 MNHEY and CDR2 SMNVEV (reference sequence). The length of the CDR3 is 14 residues. V lost 7 bases and J lost 0, with 13 bases in between. The CDR3 nucleotides are TGTGCCAGCATGCAGGGGACCCGCTCCTACGAGCAGTACTTC. Translated: CASMQGTRSYEQYF.

About this clonotype itself: The junction departs from the called germline gene at one end, perhaps through a read error. The chain carries TRBV7-2 and TRBJ2-1, with TRBD2 matching 8 bases. Germline V lookup: CDR1 SGHTA, CDR2 FQGNSA. The CDR3 is 15 amino acids. The CDR3 is CASSSGGVHFNEHFF. The CDR3 region has the DNA TGTGCCAGCAGCTCCGGGGGGGTCCATTTCAATGAGCATTTCTTC.

This chain links TRBV2 with TRBJ2-1; tentative D call: TRBD2 (6 bases). Germline V lookup: CDR1 SNHLY, CDR2 FYNNEI. CDR3 size: 16 residues. V was clipped by 7 bases and J by 0 bases, with 16 bases between them. CDR3 nucleotides: TGTGCCAGCACTCCGGGACTCTTGAGCTCCTACAATGAGCAGTTCTTC. Its translation: CASTPGLLSSYNEQFF.

This clonotype was seen a few times. V gene TRBV7-3 combines with J gene TRBJ2-1; 10 nucleotides match TRBD2. This CDR3 region has 13 residues. Germline values: CDR1 SGHTA, CDR2 FQGTGA. V was pared by 5 bases and J by 7 bases, with 2 bases of the junction left unmatched. CDR3: CASSTGLANEQFF. In DNA form, the CDR3 reads TGTGCCAGCAGCACGGGACTAGCGAATGAGCAGTTCTTC.

The J gene is TRBJ2-5, the V gene TRBV6-5; D might be TRBD2 (6 bases). Germline V CDR1 and CDR2: MNHEY, SVGAGI. The CDR3 is 15 amino acids. Trimming left V 5 bases short and J 9 bases short, with 22 bases between. The DNA for the CDR3 is TGTGCCAGCAGTCACGGGACGGGAGCGGAGAGACCCCAGTACTTC. This codes for CASSHGTGAERPQYF.

This clonotype was recorded at least ten times. The chain couples TRBV5-6 to TRBJ2-2, with 9 nucleotides matching TRBD2. V lost 2 bases to trimming and J lost 3 bases; unmatched junction nucleotides: 5. This CDR3 comprises 16 residues. Germline V lookup: CDR1 SGHDT, CDR2 YYEEEE. DNA for the CDR3: TGTGCCAGCAGCTTAGGCGGGAGGGCCGACACCGGGGAGCTGTTTTTT. Its protein product is CASSLGGRADTGELFF.

This clonotype was seen a single time. The CDR3 does not close with the conserved phenylalanine or tryptophan, likely indicating a read error. The chain joins TRBV10-2 to TRBJ2-5; D tentatively reads TRBD1 or TRBD2 (5 bases each). The CDR3 contains 14 residues. Germline assignment: CDR1 WSHSY and CDR2 SAAADI. Trimming took off 3 bases at V and 5 bases at J, with 13 bases between the two ends. CDR3 nucleotides: TGCGCCAGCAGTGATGGGACGCAGCACGAGACCCAGTACGTC. Amino acid sequence: CASSDGTQHETQYV.

This clonotype was picked up a small number of times. The V gene is TRBV6-1, the J gene TRBJ2-1, with D unresolved. Trimming pared 5 bases from V and 7 bases from J, leaving 21 bases between. CDR3 size: 16 residues. The germline CDR1 and CDR2 sequences are MNHNS and SASEGT. The CDR3: CASSQRKESIKNEQFF. The DNA for the CDR3 is TGTGCCAGCAGTCAACGCAAAGAGTCGATAAAGAATGAGCAGTTCTTC.

This clonotype has more than one count but fewer than ten. The chain links TRBV10-3 to TRBJ2-7; weak D call: TRBD1 (5 bases). V was trimmed by 2 bases and J by 0 bases, leaving 8 bases between them. Germline V gene sequence: CDR1 ENHRY, CDR2 SYGVKD. This CDR3 is built from 14 residues. The CDR3 protein is CAISEQGYSYEQYF. For the CDR3, the DNA is TGTGCCATCAGTGAGCAGGGATACTCCTACGAGCAGTACTTC.

In this sample, this clonotype turned up many times. The gene calls are TRBV20-1 and TRBJ2-5; 7 nucleotides agree with TRBD2. The CDR3 length is 13 residues. With 3 bases clipped from V and 3 bases from J, the junction kept 4 bases outside the gene matches. The germline V gene encodes CDR1 DFQATT and CDR2 SNEGSKA (reference sequence). The CDR3 reads CSASGTNKETQYF. CDR3 nucleotides: TGCAGTGCTAGTGGGACTAACAAAGAGACCCAGTACTTC.

The chain employs TRBV2 and TRBJ1-1; 7 nucleotides match TRBD1. Trimming removed 4 bases from V and 6 bases from J; junction bases left unmatched: 5. Looked up from germline, CDR1 is SNHLY and CDR2 is FYNNEI. CDR3 length: 13 amino acids. For the CDR3, the DNA is TGTGCCAGCAGTGGCCGGGACAGTCCTGAAGCTTTCTTT. Its translation: CASSGRDSPEAFF.

This chain links TRBV9 with TRBJ1-5, with D unclear. CDR1 is SGDLS, CDR2 YYNGEE, per germline. The CDR3 runs to 13 residues. The V end lost 5 bases, the J end lost 2 bases, and 8 bases lay between the germline ends. The CDR3 region has the DNA TGTGCCAGCAGTCGGTGGGGCAATCAGCCCCAGCATTTT. It translates to CASSRWGNQPQHF. The entire variable domain, with the rest obtained from reference TRBV9 and TRBJ1-5, is as follows: DSGVTQTPKHLITATGQRVTLRCSPRSGDLSVYWYQQSLDQGLQFLIQYYNGEERAKGNILERFSAQQFPDLHSELNLSSLELGDSALYFCASSRWGNQPQHFGDGTRLSIL.

This clonotype was counted only a few times. V is TRBV7-2 and J is TRBJ2-5; D is ambiguous. V was shortened by 2 bases and J by 5 bases, with 12 bases between the two germline ends. The CDR3 is 14 residues long. Germline assignment: CDR1 SGHTA and CDR2 FQGNSA. CDR3 amino acids: CASSLRFSSETQYF. CDR3 bases: TGTGCCAGCAGCTTACGTTTCAGCTCTGAGACCCAGTACTTC.

The V gene is TRBV20-1, the J gene TRBJ1-2, with D uncertain. The CDR3 contains 14 residues. Trimming took 1 base from V and 3 from J, leaving 12 bases between them. Per germline, CDR1 DFQATT and CDR2 SNEGSKA (reference sequence). The CDR3 sequence: CSARGGLAHYGYTF. As DNA, the CDR3 is TGCAGTGCTAGAGGTGGCCTGGCCCACTATGGCTACACCTTC.